This T cell receptor (beta chain) comes out of a study of blood T cell repertoires in COVID-19. This CDR3 has 14 amino acids. V lost 4 bases, J lost 2 bases, and 11 bases lay in between. The germline V gene encodes CDR1 SGHVS and CDR2 FQNEAQ. Per the authors' pipeline: Reference gene primer amplification in the assay estimated nucleated cell counts. Libraries were prepared by immunoSEQ multiplex PCR; TCRdb keeps only in-frame clonotypes and omits some of them. V and J calls and clone size are copied from that table; D and trimming were computed from the DNA. The sample lists about 16,000 clones; approximately 89% were seen once.

The TCR originated in a human donor in a cohort sampled during active COVID-19. The V gene is TRBV7-8, the J gene TRBJ1-2; possibly TRBD1 for D (6 bases). Sequencing was performed on peripheral blood. The CDR3 DNA reads as TGTGCCAGCAGCTCCGGACAGCCCAACTATGGCTACACCTTC. It specifies CASSSGQPNYGYTF.